Given below is one T cell receptor (beta chain) in context. The antigen is undetermined. This sample is part of a study of CD8 T cells in Susac syndrome. With random hexamers, 0.5 to 1 ug RNA was reverse transcribed. A multiplex approach, immunoSEQ multiplex PCR, amplified TCR beta CDR3 across 54 Vbeta and 13 Jbeta. One entry per CDR3 protein, called by TCRdb with MiXCR from the immunoSEQ multiplex PCR reads. The sample shows about 120,000 distinct CDR3 sequences, just under 95% of them seen only once. Study-wide results and limits: Among people with Susac, CD8+ clonal expansion was greatest in TEMRA cells and active patients.

The sequenced sample consisted of CD8+ T cells from PBMCs. This sequence originates from a human donor with Susac syndrome.

As DNA, the CDR3 is TGCAGTGCTGCGGGGCAGGGCAGCACCTACGAGCAGTACTTC. It yields the protein CSAAGQGSTYEQYF. The chain links TRBV20-1 to TRBJ2-7, with D possibly matching TRBD2 (6 bases). The CDR3 is 14 residues long. Between the trimmed V and J ends, which lost 5 bases and 2 bases, there was a span of 16 bases. Germline CDR1 and CDR2: DFQATT and SNEGSKA (reference sequence).